Detailed here is one T cell receptor beta chain. What it recognizes is unknown. This specimen comes from a study of blood T cells in healthy people across ages. For the second PCR, which ran for about 7 to 11 cycles, a sample-barcoded 5' primer and a J-beta primer mix were used. Each cDNA molecule was tagged by a template-switch adaptor with 12 random nucleotides. MiXCR was run by TCRdb on the 5' RACE reads, yielding one entry per CDR3 protein. Here the sample spans hundreds of thousands of distinct CDR3 sequences, 40% to 45% being singletons. The length of the CDR3 is 14 residues. From germline, CDR1 is GTSNPN and CDR2 SVGIG (reference sequence). Trimming removed 2 bases from V and 4 bases from J, with 11 bases in between. General study findings and limits: Estimates drawn from one million T cells were deemed to understate diversity.

The TCR comes from an elderly man in good health. The chain has TRBV30 and TRBJ2-2; tentatively, D is TRBD2 (6 bases). Material for sequencing was blood. The CDR3 loop reads CAWSIGGSTGELFF. The CDR3 DNA follows: TGTGCCTGGAGTATCGGGGGATCCACCGGGGAGCTGTTTTTT.